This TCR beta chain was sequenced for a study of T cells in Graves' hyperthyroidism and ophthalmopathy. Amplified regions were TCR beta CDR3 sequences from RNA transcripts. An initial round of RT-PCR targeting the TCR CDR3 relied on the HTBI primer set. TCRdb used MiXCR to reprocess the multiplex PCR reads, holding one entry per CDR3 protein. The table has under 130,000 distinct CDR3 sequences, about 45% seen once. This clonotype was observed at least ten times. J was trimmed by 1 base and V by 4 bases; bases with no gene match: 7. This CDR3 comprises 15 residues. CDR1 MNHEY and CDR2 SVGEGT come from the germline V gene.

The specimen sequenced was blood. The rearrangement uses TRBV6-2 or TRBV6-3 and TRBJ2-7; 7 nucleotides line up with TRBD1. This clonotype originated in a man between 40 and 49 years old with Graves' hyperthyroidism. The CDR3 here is CASSSPRTGSYEQYF. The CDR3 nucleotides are TGTGCCAGCAGTTCCCCCAGGACAGGTTCCTACGAGCAGTACTTC.